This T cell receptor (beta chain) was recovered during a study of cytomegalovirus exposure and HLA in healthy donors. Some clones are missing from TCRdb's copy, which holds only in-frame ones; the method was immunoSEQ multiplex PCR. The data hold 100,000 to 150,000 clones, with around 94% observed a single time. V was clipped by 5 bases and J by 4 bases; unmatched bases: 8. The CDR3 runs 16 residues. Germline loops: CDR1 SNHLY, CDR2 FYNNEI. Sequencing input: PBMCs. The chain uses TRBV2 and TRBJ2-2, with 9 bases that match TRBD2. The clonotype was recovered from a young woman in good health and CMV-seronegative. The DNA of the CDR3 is TGTGCCAGCAGTCTAGCGGGGTTGGGGGGCACCGGGGAGCTGTTTTTT. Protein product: CASSLAGLGGTGELFF.